This T cell receptor (beta chain) comes out of a study of blood T cell repertoires in COVID-19. Study-level information: Samples of COVID-19 (acute and convalescent) were obtained from the United States, Italy and Spain. The analysed material was cDNA or gDNA that came from T cells, B-cell-depleted T cells, or PBMCs.

Trimming took 1 base from V and 8 from J; bases not matched to a gene: 6. The length of the CDR3 is 14 residues. Germline V CDR1 and CDR2: MGHRA, YSYEKL. As handled by the study authors: Amplified reference gene primers provided the basis for estimating nucleated cell counts. Profiled with immunoSEQ multiplex PCR; TCRdb holds only in-frame clones, not every one. The V and J calls and the clone size are those of that table, but D and trimming were determined from the DNA. The table includes 55,000 to 80,000 clones, 65% to 90% detected once. The chain is built from TRBV4-1 and TRBJ1-2; TRBD1 aligns across 8 bases. The clonotype was recovered from a man older than 75 with active COVID-19. The sequenced sample consisted of peripheral blood. The CDR3 sequence is CASSQATGDRGYTF. As DNA, the CDR3 is TGCGCCAGCAGCCAAGCGACAGGGGATCGAGGCTACACCTTC.